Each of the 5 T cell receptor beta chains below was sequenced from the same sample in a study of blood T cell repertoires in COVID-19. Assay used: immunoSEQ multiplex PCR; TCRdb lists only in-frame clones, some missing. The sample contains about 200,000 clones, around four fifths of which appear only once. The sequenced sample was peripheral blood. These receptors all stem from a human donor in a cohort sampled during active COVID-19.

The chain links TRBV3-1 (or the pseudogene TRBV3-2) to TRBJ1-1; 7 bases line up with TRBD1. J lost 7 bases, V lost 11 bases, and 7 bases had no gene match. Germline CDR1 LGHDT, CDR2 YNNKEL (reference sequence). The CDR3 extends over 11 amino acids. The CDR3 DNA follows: TGTGCCTCCCAGGACAGGCGTGAAGCTTTCTTT. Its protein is CASQDRREAFF.

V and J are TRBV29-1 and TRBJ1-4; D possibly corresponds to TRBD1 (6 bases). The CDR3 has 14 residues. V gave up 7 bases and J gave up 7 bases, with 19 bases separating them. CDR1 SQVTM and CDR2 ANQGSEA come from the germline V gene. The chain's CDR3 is CSGNLDRGCEKLFF. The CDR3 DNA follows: TGCAGCGGAAACCTGGACAGAGGTTGTGAAAAACTGTTTTTT.

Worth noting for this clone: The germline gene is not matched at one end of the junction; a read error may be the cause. The CDR3 sequence: CASSQGRQSLF. The CDR3 DNA follows: TGTGCCAGCAGCCAGGGTAGACAGTCACTCTTT. The genes are TRBV4-2 and TRBJ1-1, with a tentative D call TRBD1 (5 bases). This CDR3 contains 11 residues. Germline V gives CDR1 LGHNA, CDR2 YNFKEQ.

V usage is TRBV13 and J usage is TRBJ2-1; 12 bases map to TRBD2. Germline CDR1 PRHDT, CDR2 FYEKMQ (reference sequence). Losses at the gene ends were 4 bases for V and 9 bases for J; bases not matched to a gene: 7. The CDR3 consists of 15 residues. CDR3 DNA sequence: TGTGCCAGCAGCTCGGAGACTAGCGGGAGTTCTGAGCAGTTCTTC. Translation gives CASSSETSGSSEQFF.

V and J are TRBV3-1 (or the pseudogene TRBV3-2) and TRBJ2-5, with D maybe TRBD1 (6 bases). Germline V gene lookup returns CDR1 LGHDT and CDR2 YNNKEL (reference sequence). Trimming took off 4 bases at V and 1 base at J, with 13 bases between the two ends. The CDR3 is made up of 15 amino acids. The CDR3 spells CASSPSGQLQETQYF. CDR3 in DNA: TGTGCCAGCAGCCCATCCGGACAGCTCCAAGAGACCCAGTACTTC.